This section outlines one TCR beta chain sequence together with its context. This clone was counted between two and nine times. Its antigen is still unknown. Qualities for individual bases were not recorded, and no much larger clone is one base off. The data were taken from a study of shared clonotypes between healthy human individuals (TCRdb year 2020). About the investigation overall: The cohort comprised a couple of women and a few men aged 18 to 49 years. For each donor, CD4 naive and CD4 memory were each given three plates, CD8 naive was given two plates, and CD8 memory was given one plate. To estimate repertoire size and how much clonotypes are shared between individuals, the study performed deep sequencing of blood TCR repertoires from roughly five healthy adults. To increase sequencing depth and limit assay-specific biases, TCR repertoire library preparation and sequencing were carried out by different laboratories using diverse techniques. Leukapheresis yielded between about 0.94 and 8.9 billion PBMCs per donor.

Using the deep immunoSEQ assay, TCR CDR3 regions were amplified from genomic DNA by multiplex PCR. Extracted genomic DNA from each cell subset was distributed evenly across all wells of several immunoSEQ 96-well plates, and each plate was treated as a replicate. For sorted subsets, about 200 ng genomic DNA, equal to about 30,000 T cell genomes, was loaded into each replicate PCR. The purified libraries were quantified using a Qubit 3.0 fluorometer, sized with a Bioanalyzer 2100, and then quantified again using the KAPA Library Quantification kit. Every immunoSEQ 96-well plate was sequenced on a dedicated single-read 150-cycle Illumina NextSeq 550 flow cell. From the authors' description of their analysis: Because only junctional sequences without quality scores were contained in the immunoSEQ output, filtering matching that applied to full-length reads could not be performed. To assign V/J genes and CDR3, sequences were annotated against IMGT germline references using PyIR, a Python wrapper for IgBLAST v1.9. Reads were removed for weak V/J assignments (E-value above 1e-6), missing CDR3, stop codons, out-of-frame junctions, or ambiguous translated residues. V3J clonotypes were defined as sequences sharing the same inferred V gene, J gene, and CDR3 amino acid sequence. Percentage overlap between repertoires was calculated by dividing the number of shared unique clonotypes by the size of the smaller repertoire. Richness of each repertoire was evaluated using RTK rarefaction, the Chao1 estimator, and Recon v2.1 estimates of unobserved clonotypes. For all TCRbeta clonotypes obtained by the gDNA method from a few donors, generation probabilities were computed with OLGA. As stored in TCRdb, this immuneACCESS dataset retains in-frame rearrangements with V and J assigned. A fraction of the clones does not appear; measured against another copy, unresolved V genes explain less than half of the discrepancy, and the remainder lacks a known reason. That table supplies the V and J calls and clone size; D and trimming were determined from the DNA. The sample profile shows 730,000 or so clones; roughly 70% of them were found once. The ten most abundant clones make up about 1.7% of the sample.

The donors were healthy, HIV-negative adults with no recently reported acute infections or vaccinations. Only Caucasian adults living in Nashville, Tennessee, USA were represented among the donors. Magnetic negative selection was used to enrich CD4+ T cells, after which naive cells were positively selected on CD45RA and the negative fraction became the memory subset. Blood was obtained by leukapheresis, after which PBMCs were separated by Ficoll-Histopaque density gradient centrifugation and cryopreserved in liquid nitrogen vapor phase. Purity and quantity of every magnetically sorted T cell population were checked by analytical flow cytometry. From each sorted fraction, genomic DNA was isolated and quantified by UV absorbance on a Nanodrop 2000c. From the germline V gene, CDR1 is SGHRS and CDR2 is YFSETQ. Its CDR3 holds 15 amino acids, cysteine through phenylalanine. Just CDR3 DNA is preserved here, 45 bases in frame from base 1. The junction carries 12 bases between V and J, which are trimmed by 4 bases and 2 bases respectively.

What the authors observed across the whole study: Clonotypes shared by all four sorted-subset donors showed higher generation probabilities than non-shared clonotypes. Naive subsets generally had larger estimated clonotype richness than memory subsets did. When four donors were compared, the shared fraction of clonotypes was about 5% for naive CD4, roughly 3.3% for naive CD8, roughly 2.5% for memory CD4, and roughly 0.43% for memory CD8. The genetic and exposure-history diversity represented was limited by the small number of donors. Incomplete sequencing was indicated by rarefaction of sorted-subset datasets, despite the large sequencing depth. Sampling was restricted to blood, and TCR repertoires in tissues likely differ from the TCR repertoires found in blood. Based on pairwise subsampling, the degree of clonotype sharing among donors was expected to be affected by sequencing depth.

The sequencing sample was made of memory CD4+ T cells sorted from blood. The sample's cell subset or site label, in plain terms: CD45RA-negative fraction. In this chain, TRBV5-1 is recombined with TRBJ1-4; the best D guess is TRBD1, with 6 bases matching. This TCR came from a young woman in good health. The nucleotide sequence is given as TGCGCCAGCAGCATTGGGAGGGGGACTAATGAAAAACTGTTTTTT. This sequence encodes CASSIGRGTNEKLFF.